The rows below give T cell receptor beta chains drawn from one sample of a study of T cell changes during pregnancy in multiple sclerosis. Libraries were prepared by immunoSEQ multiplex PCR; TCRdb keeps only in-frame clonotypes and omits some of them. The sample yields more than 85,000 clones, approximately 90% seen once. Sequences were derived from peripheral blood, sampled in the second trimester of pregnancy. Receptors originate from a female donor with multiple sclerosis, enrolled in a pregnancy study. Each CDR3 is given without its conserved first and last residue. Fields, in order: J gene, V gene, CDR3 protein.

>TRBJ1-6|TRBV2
ASSVGRGDNSPLH
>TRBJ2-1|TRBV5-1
ASTPGGLDNEQF
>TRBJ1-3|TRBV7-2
ASSSGGRNTIY
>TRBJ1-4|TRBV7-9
ASSLEDLGQGFNEKLF
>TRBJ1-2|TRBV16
ASSSVKGDRYGYT
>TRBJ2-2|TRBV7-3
ASSLNAGGVTGELF
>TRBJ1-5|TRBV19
ASRRNRGSNQPQH
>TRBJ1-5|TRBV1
TSSQQGAGSNQPQH
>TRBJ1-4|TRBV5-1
ASSLEPLSGEKLF
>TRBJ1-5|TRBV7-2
ASSLADFNQPQH
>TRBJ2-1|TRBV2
ASSRGQGHNEQF
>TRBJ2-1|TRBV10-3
AIRNSGSSNEQF
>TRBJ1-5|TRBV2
ASKPGGNQPQH
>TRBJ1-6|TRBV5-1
ASSLEGGSYNSPLH
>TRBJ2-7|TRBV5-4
ASSSGQGADYEQY
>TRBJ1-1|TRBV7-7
ASSLSLNTEAF
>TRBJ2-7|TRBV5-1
ASSFLPGDYEQY
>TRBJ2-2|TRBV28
ASSQGFGGELF
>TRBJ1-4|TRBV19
ASRGGGTTNEKLF